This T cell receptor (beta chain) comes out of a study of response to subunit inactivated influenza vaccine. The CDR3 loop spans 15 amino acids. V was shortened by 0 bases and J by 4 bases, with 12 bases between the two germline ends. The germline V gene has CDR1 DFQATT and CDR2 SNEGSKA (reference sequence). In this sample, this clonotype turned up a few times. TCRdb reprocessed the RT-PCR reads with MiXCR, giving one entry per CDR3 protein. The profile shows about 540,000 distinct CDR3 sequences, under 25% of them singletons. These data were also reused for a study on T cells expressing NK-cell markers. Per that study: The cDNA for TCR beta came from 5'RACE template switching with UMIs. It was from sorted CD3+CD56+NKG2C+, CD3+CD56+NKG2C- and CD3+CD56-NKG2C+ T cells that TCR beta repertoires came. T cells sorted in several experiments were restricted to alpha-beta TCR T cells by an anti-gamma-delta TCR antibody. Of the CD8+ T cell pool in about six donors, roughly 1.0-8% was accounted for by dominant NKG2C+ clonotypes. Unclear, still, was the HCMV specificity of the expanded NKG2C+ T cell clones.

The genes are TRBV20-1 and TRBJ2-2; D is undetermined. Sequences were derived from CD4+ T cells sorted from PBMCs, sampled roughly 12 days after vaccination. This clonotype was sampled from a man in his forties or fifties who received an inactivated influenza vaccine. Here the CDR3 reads CSARDSSPFTGELFF. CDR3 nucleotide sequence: TGCAGTGCTAGAGATTCATCCCCTTTCACCGGGGAGCTGTTTTTT.